The 9 T cell receptor beta chains reported below all come from one sample, sequenced in a study of T cell clonality in common variable immunodeficiency. Profiling relied on immunoSEQ multiplex PCR, and the TCRdb table lists in-frame clones only, not all of them. The sample contains more than 20,000 clones, none of them singletons. Whole-study findings and limits: Fewer deletions and N-nucleotide insertions were reportedly seen in common variable immunodeficiency TCR beta sequences.

No antigen has been assigned to these receptors. The material sequenced was peripheral blood mononuclear cells. Source of these receptors: a human donor with common variable immunodeficiency.

This clone occurred many times. From the germline J gene comes the end of the CDR3, since the read stops 3 residues before it. The chain combines TRBV5-1 with TRBJ2-3; 14 bases map to TRBD2. The CDR3 runs to 16 residues. With V trimmed by 3 bases and J by 2 bases, 2 bases remained unmatched. Germline lookup yields CDR1 SGHRS and CDR2 YFSETQ. The DNA read from the CDR3 is TGCGCCAGCAGCTCGGGACTAGCGGGGGACACAGATACG. This translates into CASSSGLAGDTDT. The full-length CDR3 reads as CASSSGLAGDTDTQYF.

In its sample, this clone was seen many times. The read ends 3 residues before the CDR3 terminus; that terminus is restored from the germline J gene. The V call is TRBV2, the J call TRBJ2-2; 10 positions agree with TRBD2. With V trimmed by 3 bases and J by 4 bases, 2 bases remained unmatched. Per germline, CDR1 SNHLY and CDR2 FYNNEI. The CDR3 loop spans 15 amino acids. CDR3 protein: CASSESGGATGELFF. CDR3 DNA, as far as it was read: TGTGCCAGCAGTGAGAGCGGGGGGGCCACCGGGGAG.

This clone was seen at least ten times. The observed sequence ends 3 residues before the CDR3 terminus, with the missing tail filled in from the germline J gene. The rearrangement joins TRBV12-3 or TRBV12-4 to TRBJ2-4; TRBD1 aligns across 7 bases. The CDR3 covers 11 residues. The CDR3 region is CASSFGQDQYF. Partial CDR3 DNA: TGTGCCAGCAGTTTCGGACAGGAT.

This clone was counted at least ten times. The read terminates 3 residues ahead of where the CDR3 ends, so the germline J gene completes it. This chain joins TRBV20-1 and TRBJ2-7, with D possibly matching TRBD2 (5 bases). Per germline, CDR1 DFQATT and CDR2 SNEGSKA (reference sequence). V lost 1 base to trimming and J lost 1 base, with 20 bases between them. The CDR3 runs 17 residues. The part of the CDR3 DNA that was read is TGCAGTGCTAGAGGCGGGTTGCAGCCCTTAACATCCTACGAG. Its protein is CSARGGLQPLTSYE. The full CDR3 reads CSARGGLQPLTSYEQYF.

This clone was recorded many times. Sequencing ends 3 residues short of the CDR3 end; the germline J gene provides the rest. This chain joins TRBV29-1 and TRBJ1-1; TRBD1 matches 7 bases. CDR1 and CDR2 from the germline V gene are SQVTM and ANQGSEA. Unmatched junction bases numbered 11, after V lost 6 bases and J lost 4 bases. The CDR3 covers 14 residues. This CDR3 is CSVVTGRSSTEAFF. The covered CDR3 bases are TGCAGCGTCGTGACAGGGCGGAGTAGCACTGAA.

In its sample, this clone was seen many times. CDR3 DNA, as far as it was read: TGCGCCAGCAGCCGGCCGGCAGGGAACACCGGGGAG. It yields the protein CASSRPAGNTGE. The whole CDR3 reads CASSRPAGNTGELFF. The chain recombines TRBV5-1 with TRBJ2-2; D is unclear. Read sequence stops 3 residues before the CDR3 end, and the germline J gene provides the missing end. Between the trimmed V and J ends, which lost 4 bases and 1 base, there was a span of 11 bases. This CDR3 has 15 amino acids. The germline CDR1 and CDR2 sequences are SGHRS and YFSETQ. Combining the CDR3 with reference TRBV5-1 and TRBJ2-2 gives the whole variable domain KAGVTQTPRYLIKTRGQQVTLSCSPISGHRSVSWYQQTPGQGLQFLFEYFSETQRNKGNFPGRFSGRQFSNSRSEMNVSTLELGDSALYLCASSRPAGNTGELFFGEGSRLTVL.

This clone came up many times. The read comes to an end 3 residues before the CDR3 does, leaving the germline J gene to fill in the end. The chain recombines TRBV4-1 with TRBJ2-2; the D is unclear. The CDR3 spans 15 residues. The V gene's germline CDR1 is MGHRA and CDR2 YSYEKL. Trimming pared 0 bases from V and 4 bases from J, leaving 9 bases between. The CDR3 bases that were read are TGCGCCAGCAGCCAAGAAAGGGTTTTCACCGGGGAG. It is translated as CASSQERVFTGE. The whole CDR3 protein reads CASSQERVFTGELFF.

This clone showed up many times. Coverage ceases 3 residues before the CDR3 finishes, and the germline J gene fills in the end. The rearrangement joins TRBV7-8 to TRBJ2-5; a weak D match, TRBD1 (6 bases). Trimming removed 4 bases from V and 3 bases from J, with 12 bases in between. CDR3 length: 14 amino acids. CDR1 is SGHVS, CDR2 FQNEAQ, per germline. CDR3 bases read: TGTGCCAGCAGCTCGATGCGGACAGAAGAGACC. Protein: CASSSMRTEET. The complete CDR3 reads CASSSMRTEETQYF.

This clone has at least ten counts. The read gets to within 3 residues of the CDR3 end, and the germline J gene fills in the rest. The rearrangement joins TRBV23-1 to TRBJ2-5; TRBD1 matches at 10 bases. TRBV23-1 is an ORF; its function is uncertain. With V trimmed by 2 bases and J by 3 bases, 18 bases remained unmatched. The CDR3 spans 20 residues. The CDR3: CASSQLKTETRDRGEETQYF. Partial CDR3 DNA: TGCGCCAGCAGTCAACTCAAAACCGAGACCCGGGACAGGGGCGAAGAGACC.